This T cell receptor (beta chain) was recorded in a study of radiation and T cells in renal cell carcinoma. Sequencing used immunoSEQ multiplex PCR; TCRdb keeps in-frame clones, though not all of them. The table has 130,000 or so clones, roughly 80% seen once; the top ten hold around 25%. As for time point: baseline pretreatment blood. Treatment of the sample: 15 Gy SBRT to primary tumor, nephrectomy 4 weeks later. V lost 0 bases to trimming and J lost 2 bases, with 10 bases between them. This CDR3 has 15 residues. Germline V CDR1 and CDR2: SGDLS, YYNGEE. The specimen was blood, collected from a patient whose treatment included radiotherapy and nephrectomy. The sequence was obtained from a woman in her forties or fifties with renal cell carcinoma. The chain carries TRBV9 and TRBJ2-3, with a tentative D call TRBD2 (6 bases). CDR3 region: CASSVVTSPTDTQYF. CDR3 coding DNA: TGTGCCAGCAGCGTAGTCACTAGCCCCACAGATACGCAGTATTTT.